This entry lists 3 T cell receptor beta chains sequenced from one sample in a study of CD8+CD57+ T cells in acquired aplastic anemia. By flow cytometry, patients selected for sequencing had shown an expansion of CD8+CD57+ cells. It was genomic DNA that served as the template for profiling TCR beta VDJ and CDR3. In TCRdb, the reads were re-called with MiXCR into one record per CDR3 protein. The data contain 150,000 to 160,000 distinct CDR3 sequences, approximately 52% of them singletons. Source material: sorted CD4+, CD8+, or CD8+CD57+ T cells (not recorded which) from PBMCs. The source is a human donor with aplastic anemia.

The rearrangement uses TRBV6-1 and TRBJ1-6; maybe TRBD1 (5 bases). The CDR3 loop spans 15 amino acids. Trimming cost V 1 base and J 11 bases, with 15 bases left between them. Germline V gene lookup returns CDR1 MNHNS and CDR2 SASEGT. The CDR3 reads CASSEEGRAPAPLHF. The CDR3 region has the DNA TGTGCCAGCAGTGAAGAAGGCAGGGCACCAGCACCCCTCCACTTT.

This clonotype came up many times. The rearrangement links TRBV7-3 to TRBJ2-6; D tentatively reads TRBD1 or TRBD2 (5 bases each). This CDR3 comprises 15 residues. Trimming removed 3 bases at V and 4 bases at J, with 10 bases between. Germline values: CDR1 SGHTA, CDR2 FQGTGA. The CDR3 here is CASSFGTSGANVLTF. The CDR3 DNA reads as TGTGCCAGCAGCTTTGGGACGTCGGGGGCCAACGTCCTGACTTTC.

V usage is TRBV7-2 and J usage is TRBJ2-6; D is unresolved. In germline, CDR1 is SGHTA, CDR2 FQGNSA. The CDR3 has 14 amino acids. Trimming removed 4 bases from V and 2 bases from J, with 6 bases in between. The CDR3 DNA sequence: TGTGCCAGCAGCTCAGCTGCTGGGGCCAACGTCCTGACTTTC. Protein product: CASSSAAGANVLTF.